The clone carrying this T cell receptor beta chain came up once. This record belongs to a study of T cells in Graves' hyperthyroidism and ophthalmopathy. Germline V gene lookup returns CDR1 SEHNR and CDR2 FQNEAQ (reference sequence). The CDR3 contains 17 residues. Trimming took 5 bases from V and 2 from J, leaving 20 bases between them. Amplification of TCR beta CDR3 regions was performed using RNA transcripts as template. The TCR CDR3 was amplified in a first-round RT-PCR using the HTBI primer set. TCRdb fed the multiplex PCR reads into MiXCR, producing one record per CDR3 protein. The sample records hundreds of thousands of distinct CDR3 sequences, around 17% being singletons.

The clonotype originates from a young woman with Graves' hyperthyroidism. The sample taken for sequencing was blood. This chain connects TRBV7-9 to TRBJ2-3; D is perhaps TRBD2 (7 bases). The CDR3 DNA reads TGTGCCAGCAGCCCGGTGGGGGCCGGGGGGCCCACAGATACGCAGTATTTT. Translated, it gives CASSPVGAGGPTDTQYF.